This T cell receptor beta chain comes out of a study of regulatory T cells in long-lasting Graves disease. The time point: newly diagnosed GD, antithyroid drugs for less than 3 months. The TCR library was made from RNA that had been extracted from PBMCs in TRIzol. This clonotype has ten or more counts. Its target is unknown. Study results and caveats: Persistent disease exhibited a predilection for TRBV28, TRBJ1-2 and TRBJ2-5.

Trimming cost V 4 bases and J 6 bases, with 10 bases left between them. The CDR3 runs 13 residues. CDR1 is SGHTA and CDR2 is FQGNSA in the germline V gene. Assembly of TCR beta libraries relied on iRepertoire HTBI primers together with Arm-PCR of CDR3 regions. Authors' processing steps: Identified segments across samples numbered just over 60 TRBV and about 15 TRBJ. Using its own MiXCR run on the multiplex PCR reads, TCRdb lists one record per CDR3 protein. The V and J calls and clone size are TCRdb's, not the authors'. The sample has 500,000 to 700,000 distinct CDR3 sequences; roughly 16% are singletons. The same sample was also used in a study of T cells in Graves' hyperthyroidism and ophthalmopathy. From that second work: TCR CDR3 regions were first amplified by RT-PCR with HTBI primers.

This sequence joins TRBV7-2 and TRBJ1-5, with D uncertain. The clonotype was recovered from a woman aged 25 to 39 with Graves disease. The input for sequencing was peripheral blood mononuclear cells (PBMCs), taken at new diagnosis, from a patient treated with antithyroid drugs. The CDR3 reads CASSSYVGQPQHF. The CDR3, as DNA: TGTGCCAGCAGCTCCTACGTGGGTCAGCCCCAGCATTTT. The entire variable domain, with the rest obtained from reference TRBV7-2 and TRBJ1-5, is as follows: GAGVSQSPSNKVTEKGKDVELRCDPISGHTALYWYRQSLGQGLEFLIYFQGNSAPDKSGLPSDRFSAERTGGSVSTLTIQRTQQEDSAVYLCASSSYVGQPQHFGDGTRLSIL.